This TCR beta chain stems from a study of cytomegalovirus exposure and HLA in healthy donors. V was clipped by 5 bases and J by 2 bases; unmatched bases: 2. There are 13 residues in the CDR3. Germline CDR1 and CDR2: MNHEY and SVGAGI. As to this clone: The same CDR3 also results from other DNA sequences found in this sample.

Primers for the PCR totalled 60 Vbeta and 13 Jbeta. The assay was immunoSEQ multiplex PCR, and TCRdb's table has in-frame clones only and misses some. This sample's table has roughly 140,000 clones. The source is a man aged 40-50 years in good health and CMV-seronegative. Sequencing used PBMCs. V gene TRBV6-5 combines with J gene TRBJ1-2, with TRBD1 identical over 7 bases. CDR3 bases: TGTGCCAGCAGTCGACAGGGAAACTATGGCTACACCTTC. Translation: CASSRQGNYGYTF.